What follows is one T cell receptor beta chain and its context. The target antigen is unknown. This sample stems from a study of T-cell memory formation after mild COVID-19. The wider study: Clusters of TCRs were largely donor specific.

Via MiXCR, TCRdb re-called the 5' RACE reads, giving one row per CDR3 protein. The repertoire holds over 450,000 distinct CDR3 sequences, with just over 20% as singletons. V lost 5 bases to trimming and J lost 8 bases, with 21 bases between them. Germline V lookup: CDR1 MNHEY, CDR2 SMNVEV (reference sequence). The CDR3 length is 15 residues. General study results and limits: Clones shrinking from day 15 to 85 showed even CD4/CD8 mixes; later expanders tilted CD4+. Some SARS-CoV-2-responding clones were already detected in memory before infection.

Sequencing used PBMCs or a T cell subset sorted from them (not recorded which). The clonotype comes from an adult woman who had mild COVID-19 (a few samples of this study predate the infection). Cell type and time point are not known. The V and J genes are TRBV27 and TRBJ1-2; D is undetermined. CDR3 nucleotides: TGTGCCAGCAGTGACGGACCCGCCGGGTCCGCCGGCTACACCTTC. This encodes CASSDGPAGSAGYTF.